Below, 19 T cell receptor beta chains from the same sample are listed, as sequenced in a study of tumor-infiltrating lymphocytes in primary liver carcinoma. In addition to blood RNA drawn from unsorted whole blood, germline DNA was extracted. With around 520 ng total RNA as template and a constant-region primer, TCR beta cDNA was made. Three nested multiplex PCR rounds of slightly modified ARM-PCR generated TCR beta libraries. A C-beta reverse primer and TRBV1-TRBV30 forward primers served in each of the first two PCR rounds, at around 10 cycles apiece. TCRdb fed the multiplex PCR reads into MiXCR, producing one record per CDR3 protein. The sample consists of over 250,000 distinct CDR3 sequences, approximately 54% of them appearing once. Sequencing used peripheral blood. The origin of the receptors is a woman aged 25 to 39 with primary liver carcinoma and hepatitis B virus infection.

On this clonotype itself: A much larger clone differs by one base, so this may be a read error. The chain recombines TRBV29-1 with TRBJ2-5; 8 bases align to TRBD1. CDR3 length equals 14 residues. The germline V gene has CDR1 SQVTM and CDR2 ANQGSEA. DNA of the CDR3: TGCAGCGTTGAAGATCGGACAGGGAAAGATACCCAGTACTTC. Translated: CSVEDRTGKDTQYF.

This clonotype was picked up a small number of times. The chain joins TRBV5-1 to TRBJ1-4; 10 nucleotides agree with TRBD1. Germline V CDR1 and CDR2: SGHRS, YFSETQ. J lost 5 bases, V lost 3 bases, and 7 bases had no gene match. This CDR3 region has 16 residues. Here the CDR3 reads CASSWGTGAGNEKLFF. The CDR3 DNA follows: TGCGCCAGCAGCTGGGGGACAGGGGCCGGCAATGAAAAACTGTTTTTT.

This clonotype was observed a few times. One junction end does not reproduce the germline sequence, and a read error may be involved. In DNA, the CDR3 is TGTGTCAGCAGCTTACCGGTGAGCACAGACACGCAGTATTTT. Translation: CVSSLPVSTDTQYF. The chain is built from TRBV11-2 and TRBJ2-3; D not resolved. The germline gives CDR1 SGHAT, CDR2 FQNNGV. The length of the CDR3 is 14 residues.

The V and J genes are TRBV11-2 and TRBJ2-5; D might be TRBD1 (6 bases). The CDR3 is made up of 13 amino acids. From germline, CDR1 is SGHAT and CDR2 FQNNGV. The CDR3 protein is CVSSSNRVETQYF. DNA of the CDR3: TGTGTTAGCAGCTCCAACAGGGTCGAGACCCAGTACTTC.

V is TRBV28 and J is TRBJ1-2; D ambiguous. V dropped 3 bases and J dropped 4 bases, with 9 bases sitting between them. Germline V gene lookup returns CDR1 MDHEN and CDR2 SYDVKM. The CDR3 has 13 residues. CDR3: CASSLWSFYGYTF. As DNA, the CDR3 is TGTGCCAGCAGTTTGTGGTCTTTCTATGGCTACACCTTC.

Of note for this clonotype: A read error may be the cause here, since a much bigger clone is one base away. The chain recombines TRBV29-1 with TRBJ2-1; possibly TRBD1 or TRBD2 for D (6 bases each). With 8 bases removed from V and 9 bases from J, the gap between germline ends came to 17 bases. CDR1 and CDR2 (germline): SQVTM, ANQGSEA. The CDR3 spans 12 residues. This CDR3 is CSTPMGGLEQFF. The CDR3 nucleotides are TGCAGCACCCCCATGGGGGGCCTTGAGCAGTTCTTC.

Regarding this clonotype: A read error may be the cause here, since a much bigger clone is one base away. The CDR3 loop reads CASGSIFGGGRGYTF. As DNA, the CDR3 is TGTGCCAGCGGTTCAATATTCGGCGGGGGTCGTGGCTACACCTTC. The V call is TRBV6-2 or TRBV6-3, the J call TRBJ1-2, with D perhaps TRBD1 (5 bases). V was trimmed by 8 bases and J by 7 bases, leaving 23 bases between them. Germline V gives CDR1 MNHEY, CDR2 SVGEGT. The CDR3 consists of 15 residues.

This clonotype was picked up one time. The chain joins TRBV6-2 or TRBV6-3 to TRBJ2-2, with 12 bases aligning to TRBD2. Germline values: CDR1 MNHEY, CDR2 SVGEGT. V was pared by 5 bases and J by 5 bases, with 15 bases of the junction left unmatched. The CDR3 is made up of 19 amino acids. The CDR3 loop is CASSKIRLAGVGRTGELFF. The DNA of the CDR3 is TGTGCCAGCAGTAAAATAAGACTAGCGGGAGTGGGAAGGACCGGGGAGCTGTTTTTT.

This clonotype was observed many times. The V call is TRBV5-1, the J call TRBJ1-2; 9 bases are shared with TRBD1. V lost 2 bases, J lost 8 bases, and 7 bases stayed unmatched. CDR3 size: 14 residues. The germline CDR1 and CDR2 sequences are SGHRS and YFSETQ. This chain's CDR3 is CASSFATGGDGYTF. In DNA, the CDR3 is TGCGCCAGCAGCTTCGCCACAGGGGGCGACGGCTACACCTTC.

In this sample, this clonotype turned up once. V and J are TRBV29-1 and TRBJ2-1, with 8 bases identical to TRBD1. Germline CDR1 SQVTM, CDR2 ANQGSEA. The CDR3 is 12 amino acids. In nucleotides, the CDR3 is TGCAACGCAGTCGGACAGGGACATGAGCAGTTCTTC. This translates into CNAVGQGHEQFF.

As regards this clonotype: A much larger clone sits a single nucleotide away, making a read error possible. The chain links TRBV6-5 to TRBJ2-1; possible D gene TRBD2, 5 bases. This CDR3 spans 13 amino acids. Between the trimmed V and J ends, which lost 7 bases and 10 bases, there was a span of 17 bases. Germline V gives CDR1 MNHEY, CDR2 SVGAGI. This chain's CDR3 is CASTSSIRGEQFF. The CDR3 coding sequence is TGTGCCAGCACTTCCTCTATCCGCGGGGAGCAGTTCTTC.

This clonotype was observed a few times. The chain has TRBV13 and TRBJ2-5; tentatively, D is TRBD2 (5 bases). The CDR3 runs to 16 residues. Germline lookup yields CDR1 PRHDT and CDR2 FYEKMQ (reference sequence). V lost 0 bases, J lost 2 bases, and 13 bases lay in between. CDR3 bases: TGTGCCAGCAGCTTAGGCGGCGCTAGCCTGCAAGAGACCCAGTACTTC. It encodes CASSLGGASLQETQYF.

On this clonotype itself: An end of the junction does not agree with germline; a read error may underlie this. This chain uses TRBV4-2 with TRBJ2-4; TRBD2 matches at 12 bases. Germline lookup yields CDR1 LGHNA and CDR2 YNFKEQ. The CDR3 consists of 15 residues. Here the CDR3 reads CVSSQVVTSGSPRYF. Written as DNA, the CDR3 is TGTGTCAGCAGCCAAGTAGTGACTAGCGGGAGTCCTCGGTACTTC.

This clonotype has ten or more counts. This chain links TRBV12-3 or TRBV12-4 with TRBJ2-2, with D tentatively TRBD2 (5 bases). V was shortened by 0 bases and J by 6 bases, with 8 bases between the two germline ends. The CDR3 length is 14 residues. In DNA form, the CDR3 reads TGTGCCAGCAGTTTAGCGGGAGTTGCCGGGGAGCTGTTTTTT. Amino acids: CASSLAGVAGELFF.

This clonotype showed up many times. V and J are TRBV4-3 and TRBJ2-3, with D possibly being TRBD1 (6 bases). Trimming pared 2 bases from V and 2 bases from J, leaving 17 bases between. The CDR3 has 17 amino acids. In germline, CDR1 is LGHNA, CDR2 YSLEER. CDR3 region: CASSQFPGEPSTDTQYF. CDR3 DNA sequence: TGCGCCAGCAGCCAATTCCCAGGGGAGCCCTCCACAGATACGCAGTATTTT.

On this clonotype: It may be a read error: a sequence one base away is much more abundant. The chain carries TRBV6-5 and TRBJ2-7; no definite D call. This CDR3 region has 13 residues. V was shortened by 4 bases and J by 3 bases, with 10 bases between the two germline ends. Germline CDR1 and CDR2: MNHEY and SVGAGI. The DNA for the CDR3 is TGTGCCAGCAGTTTCCCTGGGAACTACGAGCAGTACTTC. Protein sequence: CASSFPGNYEQYF.

A note on this clonotype: At one end, the junction sequence differs from germline, possibly due to a read error. J is TRBJ1-1 and V is TRBV11-3, with TRBD1 as a possible D gene (5 bases). Germline V CDR1 and CDR2: SGHNT, YENEEA. CDR3 length: 13 residues. CDR3 protein: CARSRDRNTEASF. The CDR3 nucleotides read TGTGCCAGGAGCAGAGACAGAAACACTGAAGCTTCCTTT.

The table lists this clonotype with a count of one. V is TRBV18 and J is TRBJ1-4, with no clear D. Germline CDR1 and CDR2: KGHSH and LQKENI. Trimming left V 2 bases short and J 8 bases short, with 9 bases between. CDR3 length equals 13 residues. CDR3 sequence reads: CASSPFVGEKLFF. As DNA, the CDR3 is TGTGCCAGCTCACCATTTGTCGGGGAAAAACTGTTTTTT.

As to this clonotype: Since a much larger clone is just one base distant, this may be a read error. This chain joins TRBV4-1 and TRBJ2-7; no firm D call. V lost 7 bases, J lost 1 base, and 17 bases lay in between. Germline V CDR1 and CDR2: MGHRA, YSYEKL. The CDR3 consists of 15 residues. The CDR3 loop is CASNLAYGQSYEQYF. The CDR3 DNA is TGCGCCAGCAACCTCGCTTACGGGCAGTCCTACGAGCAGTACTTC.